The 6 T cell receptor beta chains below were found in one sample sequenced in a study of CD8 T cells in Susac syndrome (dated by TCRdb to about 2019). Receptors were amplified or captured by the immunoSEQ multiplex PCR assay. RNA was extracted using the RNeasy kit, and about 0.45 to 1 ug of the RNA was reverse transcribed with random hexamers. The raw public data were reprocessed by TCRdb itself: fastp quality trimming at Q25, MiXCR clonotype calling, in-frame beta chains only. CDR3 protein sequences are deduplicated, and each keeps its most common genes and DNA. For this sample there are about 300,000 distinct CDR3 sequences; around 90% appear just once. The ten most abundant clones make up around 0.07% of the sample. Sequencing was done on a sample of CD4+ T cells from PBMCs. The source of these receptors is a human donor with multiple sclerosis.

The chain carries TRBV5-4 and TRBJ2-5; 11 bases are a match to TRBD2. The CDR3 sequence is 15 residues long. The V and J ends lost 2 bases and 5 bases, in that order; junction bases with no gene match: 5. CDR1 is SGHNT and CDR2 is YYREEE in the germline V gene (reference sequence). The CDR3 DNA follows: TGTGCCAGCAGCTTTAGCGGGAGGGCCGCCGAGACCCAGTACTTC. Residues: CASSFSGRAAETQYF.

The chain employs TRBV7-9 and TRBJ1-2, with D hard to call. V was clipped by 2 bases and J by 4 bases, with 17 bases between them. Germline CDR1 and CDR2: SEHNR and FQNEAQ (reference sequence). This CDR3 contains 16 residues. The CDR3 loop reads CASSLLVIDYCYGYTF. CDR3 sequence (DNA): TGTGCCAGCAGCTTATTAGTAATCGATTATTGCTATGGCTACACCTTC.

This chain connects TRBV19 to TRBJ2-2, with 8 bases identical to TRBD1. The germline CDR1 and CDR2 sequences are LNHDA and SQIVND (reference sequence). The CDR3 consists of 15 residues. V lost 6 bases and J lost 2; bases outside the gene matches: 5. CDR3 bases: TGTGCCAGTAGACCACAGGGGGGTAACACCGGGGAGCTGTTTTTT. As protein: CASRPQGGNTGELFF.

The chain couples TRBV7-3 to TRBJ2-2; no firm D call. Trimming cost V 1 base and J 5 bases, with 11 bases left between them. The CDR3 has 15 residues. Germline CDR1 is SGHTA and CDR2 is FQGTGA. The DNA of the CDR3 is TGTGCCAGCAGCTTAAGTCCAGGCACGACCGGGGAGCTGTTTTTT. This gives the protein CASSLSPGTTGELFF. Drawing the rest from reference TRBV7-3 and TRBJ2-2, the complete variable domain is GAGVSQTPSNKVTEKGKYVELRCDPISGHTALYWYRQSLGQGPEFLIYFQGTGAADDSGLPNDRFFAVRPEGSVSTLKIQRTERGDSAVYLCASSLSPGTTGELFFGEGSRLTVL.

The chain links TRBV7-6 to TRBJ1-1; D uncertain. The CDR3 runs 13 residues. V lost 1 base to trimming and J lost 3 bases, with 6 bases between them. In germline, CDR1 is SGHVS, CDR2 FNYEAQ. CDR3 coding DNA: TGTGCCAGCAGCTTAGAACCCTACACTGAAGCTTTCTTT. Translated: CASSLEPYTEAFF.

The chain joins TRBV5-1 to TRBJ1-3; D might be TRBD1 (6 bases). V dropped 0 bases and J dropped 0 bases, with 13 bases sitting between them. The germline gives CDR1 SGHRS, CDR2 YFSETQ. The CDR3 consists of 17 residues. The CDR3 is CASSLDGGSFSGNTIYF. The CDR3 DNA follows: TGCGCCAGCAGCTTGGACGGGGGCTCCTTCTCTGGAAACACCATATATTTT.